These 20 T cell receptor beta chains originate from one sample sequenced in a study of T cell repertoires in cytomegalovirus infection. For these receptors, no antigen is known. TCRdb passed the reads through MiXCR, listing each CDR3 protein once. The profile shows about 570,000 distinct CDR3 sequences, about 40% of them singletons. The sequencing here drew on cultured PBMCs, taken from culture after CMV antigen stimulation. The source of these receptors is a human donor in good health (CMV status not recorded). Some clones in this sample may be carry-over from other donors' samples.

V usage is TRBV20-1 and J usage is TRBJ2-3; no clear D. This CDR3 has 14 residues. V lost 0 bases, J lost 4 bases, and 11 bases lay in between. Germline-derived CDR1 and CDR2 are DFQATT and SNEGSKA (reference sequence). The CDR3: CSARDFAVADTQYF. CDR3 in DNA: TGCAGTGCTAGAGATTTCGCCGTTGCAGATACGCAGTATTTT.

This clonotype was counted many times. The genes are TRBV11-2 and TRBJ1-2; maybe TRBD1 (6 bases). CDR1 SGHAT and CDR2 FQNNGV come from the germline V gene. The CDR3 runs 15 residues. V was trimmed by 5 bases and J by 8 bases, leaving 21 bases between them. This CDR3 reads CASSRTGWKRSGYTF. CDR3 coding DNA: TGTGCCAGCAGCAGAACAGGGTGGAAGAGGTCGGGCTACACCTTC. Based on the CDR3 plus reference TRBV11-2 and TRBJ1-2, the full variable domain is EAGVAQSPRYKIIEKRQSVAFWCNPISGHATLYWYQQILGQGPKLLIQFQNNGVVDDSQLPKDRFSAERLKGVDSTLKIQPAKLEDSAVYLCASSRTGWKRSGYTFGSGTRLTVV.

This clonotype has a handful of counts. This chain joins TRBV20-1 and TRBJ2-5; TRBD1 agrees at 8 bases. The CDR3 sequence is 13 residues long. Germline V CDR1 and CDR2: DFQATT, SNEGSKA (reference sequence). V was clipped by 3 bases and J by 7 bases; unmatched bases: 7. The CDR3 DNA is TGCAGTGCTAGCCGACAGGGGCGCGGGACCCAGTACTTC. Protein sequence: CSASRQGRGTQYF.

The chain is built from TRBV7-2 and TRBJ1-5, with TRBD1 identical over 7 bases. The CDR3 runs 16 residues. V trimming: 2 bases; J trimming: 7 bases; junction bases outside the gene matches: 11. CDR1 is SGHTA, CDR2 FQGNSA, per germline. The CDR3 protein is CASSLRAGGGWQPQHF. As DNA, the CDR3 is TGTGCCAGCAGCTTAAGGGCAGGGGGGGGATGGCAGCCCCAGCATTTT.

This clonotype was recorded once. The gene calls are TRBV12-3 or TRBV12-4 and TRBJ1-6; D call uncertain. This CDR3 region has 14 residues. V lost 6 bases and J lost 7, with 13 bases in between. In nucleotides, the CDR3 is TGTGCCAGCAGCCGTAGTATCGGAAATTCACCCCTCCACTTT. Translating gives CASSRSIGNSPLHF.

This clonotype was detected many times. CDR3 loop: CASSSNRGSVPLGYTF. CDR3 in DNA: TGTGCCAGCAGCTCCAACAGGGGGTCTGTTCCCCTTGGCTACACCTTC. J is TRBJ1-2 and V is TRBV7-8; 8 bases match TRBD1. Germline V gene lookup returns CDR1 SGHVS and CDR2 FQNEAQ. The ends lost 4 bases at V and 7 bases at J; junction bases unmatched: 14. This CDR3 has 16 amino acids.

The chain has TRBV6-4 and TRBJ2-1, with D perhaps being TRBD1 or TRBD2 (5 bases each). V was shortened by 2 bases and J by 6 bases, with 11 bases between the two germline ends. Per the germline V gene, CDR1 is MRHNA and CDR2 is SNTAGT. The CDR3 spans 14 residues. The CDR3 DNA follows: TGTGCCAGCAGTGACGGGGGAGACTGCAATGAGCAGTTCTTC. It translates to CASSDGGDCNEQFF.

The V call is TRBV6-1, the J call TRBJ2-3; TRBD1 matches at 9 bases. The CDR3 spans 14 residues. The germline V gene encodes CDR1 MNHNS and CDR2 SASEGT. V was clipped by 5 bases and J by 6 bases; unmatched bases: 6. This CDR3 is CASSRDREFDTQYF. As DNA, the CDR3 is TGTGCCAGCAGTAGGGACAGGGAATTTGATACGCAGTATTTT.

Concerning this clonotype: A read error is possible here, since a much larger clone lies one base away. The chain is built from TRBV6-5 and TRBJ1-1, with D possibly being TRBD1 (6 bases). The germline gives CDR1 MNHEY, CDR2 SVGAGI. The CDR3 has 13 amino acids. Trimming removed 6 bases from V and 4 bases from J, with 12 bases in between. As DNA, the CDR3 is TGTGCCAGCAGCTTCGGGGGGGCCACTGAAGCTTTCTTT. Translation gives CASSFGGATEAFF.

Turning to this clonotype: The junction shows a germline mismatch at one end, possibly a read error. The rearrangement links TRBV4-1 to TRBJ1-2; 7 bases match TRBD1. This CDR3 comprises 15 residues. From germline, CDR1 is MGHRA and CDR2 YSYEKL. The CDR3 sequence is CASSQDWQGVGGYTF. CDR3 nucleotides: TGTGCCAGCAGCCAAGATTGGCAGGGGGTTGGTGGCTACACCTTC.

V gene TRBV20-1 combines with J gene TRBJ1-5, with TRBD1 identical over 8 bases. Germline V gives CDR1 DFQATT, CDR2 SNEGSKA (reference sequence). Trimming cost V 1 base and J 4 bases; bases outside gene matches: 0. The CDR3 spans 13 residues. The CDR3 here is CSARGTGNQPQHF. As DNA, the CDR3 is TGCAGTGCTAGAGGGACAGGGAATCAGCCCCAGCATTTT.

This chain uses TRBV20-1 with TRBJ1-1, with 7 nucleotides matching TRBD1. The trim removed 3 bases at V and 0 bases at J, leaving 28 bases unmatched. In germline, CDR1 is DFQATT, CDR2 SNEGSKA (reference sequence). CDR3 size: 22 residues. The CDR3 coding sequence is TGCAGTGCTAGGGTCAAGATGGCGTGGGACAGTTATACATGGGGCATGAACACTGAAGCTTTCTTT. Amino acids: CSARVKMAWDSYTWGMNTEAFF.

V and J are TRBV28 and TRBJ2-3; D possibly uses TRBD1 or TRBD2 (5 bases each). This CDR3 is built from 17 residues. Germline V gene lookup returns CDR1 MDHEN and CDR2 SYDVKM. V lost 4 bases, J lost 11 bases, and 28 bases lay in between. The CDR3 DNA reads TGTGCCAGCAGTTCCTCTTCGGCCTCGTCATTCCGGGACGAGCAGTATTTT. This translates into CASSSSSASSFRDEQYF.

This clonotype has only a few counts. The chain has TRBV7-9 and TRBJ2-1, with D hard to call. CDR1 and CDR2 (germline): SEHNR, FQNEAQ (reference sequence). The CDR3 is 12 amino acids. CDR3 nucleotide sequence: TGTGCAGTGGGTGGCGGATACAATGAGCAGTTCTTC. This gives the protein CAVGGGYNEQFF.

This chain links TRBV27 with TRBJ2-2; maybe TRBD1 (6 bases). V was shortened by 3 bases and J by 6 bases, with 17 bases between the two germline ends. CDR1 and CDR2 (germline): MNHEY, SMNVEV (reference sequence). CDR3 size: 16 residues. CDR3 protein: CASSFRSYRVPGELFF. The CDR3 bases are TGTGCCAGCAGTTTCCGTAGCTACAGGGTTCCCGGGGAGCTGTTTTTT.

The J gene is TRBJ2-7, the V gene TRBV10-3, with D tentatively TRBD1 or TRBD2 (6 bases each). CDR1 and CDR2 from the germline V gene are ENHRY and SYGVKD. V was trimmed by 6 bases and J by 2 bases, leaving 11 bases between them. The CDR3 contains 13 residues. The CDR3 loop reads CAIRGGGPYEQYF. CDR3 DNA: TGTGCCATCAGGGGTGGGGGGCCCTACGAGCAGTACTTC.

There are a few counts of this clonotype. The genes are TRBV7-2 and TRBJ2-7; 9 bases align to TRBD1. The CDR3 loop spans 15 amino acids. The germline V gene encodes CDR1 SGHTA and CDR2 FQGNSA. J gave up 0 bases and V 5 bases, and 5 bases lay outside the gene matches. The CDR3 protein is CASSLTGGISYEQYF. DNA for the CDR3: TGTGCCAGCAGCCTGACAGGGGGAATCTCCTACGAGCAGTACTTC.

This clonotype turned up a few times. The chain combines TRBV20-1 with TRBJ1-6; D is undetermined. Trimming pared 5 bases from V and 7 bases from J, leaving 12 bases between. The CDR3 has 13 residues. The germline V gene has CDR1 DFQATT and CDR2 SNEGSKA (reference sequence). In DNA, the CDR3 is TGCAGTGCTCTGACCCCCCCCAATTCACCCCTCCACTTT. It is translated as CSALTPPNSPLHF.

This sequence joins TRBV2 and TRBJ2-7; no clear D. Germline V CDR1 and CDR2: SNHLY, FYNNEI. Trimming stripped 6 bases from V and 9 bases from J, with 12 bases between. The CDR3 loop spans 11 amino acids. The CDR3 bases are TGTGCCAGCAGCGCAACTCCCGGGCAGTACTTC. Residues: CASSATPGQYF. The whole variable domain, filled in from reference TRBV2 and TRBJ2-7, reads EPEVTQTPSHQVTQMGQEVILRCVPISNHLYFYWYRQILGQKVEFLVSFYNNEISEKSEIFDDQFSVERPDGSNFTLKIRSTKLEDSAMYFCASSATPGQYFGPGTRLTVT.

The CDR3 is CSVLGKVYEQYF. DNA for the CDR3: TGCAGCGTTTTGGGAAAAGTGTACGAGCAGTACTTC. The J gene is TRBJ2-7, the V gene TRBV29-1; D unclear. This CDR3 spans 12 amino acids. V lost 5 bases, J lost 4 bases, and 12 bases lay in between. Germline CDR1 and CDR2: SQVTM and ANQGSEA.